The rows below give T cell receptor beta chains drawn from one sample of a study of T cell responses to AZD1222 COVID-19 vaccine. Data came from immunoSEQ multiplex PCR; TCRdb stores just in-frame clones and leaves some out. The sample comprises tens of thousands of clones, roughly 90% of which are singletons, and over 1.1% rests with the top ten. The sequenced sample was peripheral blood, obtained 28 days after the second AZD1222 dose. The source of these receptors is an adult who received the AZD1222 COVID-19 vaccine. Both conserved end residues are part of each CDR3. The D gene is left open where the match is weak. Expanded clones are given a class, and other clones once, few, many or no size at all.

TRBJ1-6,TRBV30,-,TRBD1,16,CAWNPGQGPYNSPLHF,TGTGCCTGGAACCCGGGACAGGGTCCTTATAATTCACCCCTCCACTTT
TRBJ2-7,TRBV28,-,TRBD2,15,CASSPPLLAGARVYF,TGTGCCAGCAGTCCGCCCCTACTAGCGGGGGCCCGAGTGTACTTC
TRBJ2-7,TRBV18,-,-,14,CASSPSPGTYEQYF,TGTGCCAGCTCACCTTCCCCGGGGACCTACGAGCAGTACTTC
TRBJ1-2,TRBV7-9,-,-,15,CASSKPGSPVGGYTF,TGTGCCAGCAGCAAGCCGGGATCCCCAGTGGGTGGCTACACCTTC
TRBJ1-1,TRBV25-1,once,TRBD1,17,CASSESPPRTGSFGAFF,TGTGCCAGCAGTGAATCCCCCCCCCGGACAGGGAGTTTCGGAGCTTTCTTT
TRBJ2-1,TRBV14,-,-,15,CASSQRDAIGDEQFF,TGTGCCAGCAGCCAGCGGGACGCTATAGGCGATGAGCAGTTCTTC
TRBJ2-7,TRBV5-3,-,-,15,CARSLVGGHGGEQYF,TGTGCCAGAAGCTTGGTTGGGGGGCACGGCGGCGAGCAGTACTTC
TRBJ1-4,TRBV9,-,-,15,CASSVADGVGEKLFF,TGTGCCAGCAGCGTAGCTGATGGGGTGGGGGAAAAACTGTTTTTT
TRBJ2-7,TRBV29-1,once,-,12,CSVSRRGGEQYF,TGCAGCGTTTCGCGCAGAGGGGGCGAGCAGTACTTC
TRBJ1-4,TRBV18,-,-,14,CASSGQAIDEKLFF,TGTGCCAGCTCAGGGCAGGCGATCGATGAAAAACTGTTTTTT
TRBJ2-7,TRBV4-1,-,-,15,CASSQEKGGAYEQYF,TGCGCCAGCAGCCAAGAAAAGGGGGGGGCCTACGAGCAGTACTTC
TRBJ1-1,TRBV5-6,-,-,14,CASSLKGANTEAFF,TGTGCCAGCAGCTTAAAAGGGGCGAACACTGAAGCTTTCTTT
TRBJ1-2,TRBV4-3,-,TRBD1,16,CASSQATGVRLEGYTF,TGCGCCAGCAGCCAAGCGACAGGGGTCCGCTTGGAAGGCTACACCTTC
TRBJ2-3,TRBV18,once,TRBD2,15,CASSRTSGVSDTQYF,TGTGCCAGCTCCAGGACTAGCGGGGTCTCAGATACGCAGTATTTT
TRBJ1-3,TRBV29-1,-,-,13,CSVEWDNGNTIYF,TGCAGCGTTGAATGGGACAACGGAAACACCATATATTTT
TRBJ2-1,TRBV2,-,TRBD1,16,CASGPSVTGALGEQFF,TGTGCCAGCGGGCCCTCAGTTACAGGGGCGCTAGGAGAGCAGTTCTTC
TRBJ1-2,TRBV5-4,-,-,13,CASSLRPAYGYTF,TGTGCCAGCAGCTTGAGGCCGGCCTATGGCTACACCTTC
TRBJ2-5,TRBV1,-,-,17,CTSSPRTSGEGRSAQYF,TGCACCAGCAGCCCGCGGACTAGCGGGGAGGGCCGGTCGGCCCAGTACTTC
TRBJ2-1,TRBV4-1,-,TRBD1,17,CASSPPPGDRGRWEQFF,TGCGCCAGCAGCCCTCCCCCTGGGGACAGGGGGCGATGGGAGCAGTTCTTC
TRBJ1-1,TRBV30,-,-,14,CAWSDEGWNTEAFF,TGTGCCTGGAGTGACGAGGGGTGGAACACTGAAGCTTTCTTT
TRBJ2-2,TRBV19,-,TRBD2,14,CASRGGSRAGELFF,TGTGCCAGTCGGGGGGGGTCACGTGCCGGGGAGCTGTTTTTT
TRBJ2-5,TRBV29-1,once,TRBD1,13,CSLRGQGPETQYF,TGCAGCCTACGGGGACAGGGCCCAGAGACCCAGTACTTC
TRBJ2-7,TRBV6-5,-,TRBD1,14,CASRDLSGTGGWHF,TGTGCCAGCAGGGACCTCTCCGGGACAGGGGGCTGGCACTTC
TRBJ2-1,TRBV15,few,TRBD2,17,CATSRDGAGGFYNEQFF,TGTGCCACCAGCAGAGATGGGGCGGGGGGGTTCTACAATGAGCAGTTCTTC
TRBJ1-4,TRBV5-1,-,TRBD1,16,CASSSGQGGSNEKLFF,TGCGCCAGCAGCTCCGGACAGGGAGGTTCTAATGAAAAACTGTTTTTT
TRBJ1-5,TRBV15,-,-,12,CATSGHNQPQHF,TGTGCCACCTCAGGACACAATCAGCCCCAGCATTTT
TRBJ2-2,TRBV28,-,-,12,CASSLFTGELFF,TGTGCCAGCAGTCTGTTCACCGGGGAGCTGTTTTTT
TRBJ1-5,TRBV12-3/TRBV12-4,-,-,13,CASSLRINQPQHF,TGTGCCAGCAGTTTACGGATCAATCAGCCCCAGCATTTT
TRBJ2-7,TRBV4-1,-,-,14,CASSPGAGPYEQYF,TGCGCCAGCAGCCCGGGCGCAGGCCCCTACGAGCAGTACTTC
TRBJ1-4,TRBV5-8,-,-,13,CASSSGPAAKLFF,TGTGCCAGCAGCTCTGGCCCCGCGGCAAAACTGTTTTTT
TRBJ2-4,TRBV5-1,-,TRBD2,22,CASSLEPPRRGGLILAKNIQYF,TGCGCCAGCAGCTTGGAGCCGCCGCGTCGGGGGGGCCTGATACTAGCCAAAAACATTCAGTACTTC
TRBJ2-7,TRBV5-4,-,TRBD1,14,CASSSGTGAYEQYF,TGTGCCAGCAGCTCTGGGACAGGGGCCTACGAGCAGTACTTC
TRBJ2-2,TRBV30,once,-,14,CAWSVAAVGGELFF,TGTGCCTGGAGTGTCGCCGCTGTTGGCGGGGAGCTGTTTTTT
TRBJ2-3,TRBV20-1,-,-,11,CSARQEYTQYF,TGCAGTGCTAGACAAGAGTATACGCAGTATTTT
TRBJ1-3,TRBV18,-,-,18,CASSPPGGPGTSGNTIYF,TGTGCCAGCTCACCACCGGGGGGCCCGGGCACGTCTGGAAACACCATATATTTT
TRBJ2-3,TRBV13,-,-,14,CASSLGSSPDTQYF,TGTGCCAGCAGCTTAGGCAGTTCCCCAGATACGCAGTATTTT
TRBJ1-6,TRBV7-8,-,-,12,CASSHFNSPLHF,TGTGCCAGCAGCCATTTTAATTCACCCCTCCACTTT
TRBJ1-1,TRBV27,-,-,14,CASSLSGGSRLAFF,TGTGCCAGCAGTTTATCAGGAGGGTCCAGACTAGCTTTCTTT
TRBJ2-3,TRBV7-2,-,TRBD2,16,CASSLLAGSSTDTQYF,TGTGCCAGCAGCTTACTAGCGGGTTCTAGCACAGATACGCAGTATTTT
TRBJ1-2,TRBV5-4,-,TRBD1,14,CASSWDSGTYGYTF,TGTGCCAGCAGCTGGGACAGTGGGACTTATGGCTACACCTTC
TRBJ1-1,TRBV30,-,TRBD1,14,CAWSPSDRETEAFF,TGTGCCTGGAGTCCATCGGACAGGGAAACTGAAGCTTTCTTT
TRBJ1-5,TRBV19,-,TRBD1,17,CASSKETSRGGRQPQHF,TGTGCCAGTAGTAAGGAGACGTCGCGAGGGGGCAGACAGCCCCAGCATTTT
TRBJ2-1,TRBV7-2,-,-,19,CASSPRSGVTRLVSNEQFF,TGTGCCAGCAGCCCACGATCGGGGGTTACCAGGTTGGTTAGCAATGAGCAGTTCTTC
TRBJ2-2,TRBV3-1/TRBV3-2,-,-,17,CASSLRQPSRDTGELFF,TGTGCCAGCAGCCTTAGACAGCCCTCAAGGGACACCGGGGAGCTGTTTTTT
TRBJ1-1,TRBV6-1,-,-,13,CASSEGANTEAFF,TGTGCCAGCAGTGAAGGGGCGAACACTGAAGCTTTCTTT
TRBJ1-1,TRBV6-1,few,-,14,CASSERQMNTEAFF,TGTGCCAGCAGTGAACGACAGATGAACACTGAAGCTTTCTTT
TRBJ2-7,TRBV19,-,TRBD1,14,CASSRDRGSYEQYF,TGTGCCAGTAGTAGAGACAGGGGGTCCTACGAGCAGTACTTC
TRBJ2-1,TRBV7-3,-,TRBD1,13,CASSFSGGNEQFF,TGTGCCAGCAGCTTCTCAGGGGGAAATGAGCAGTTCTTC
TRBJ1-2,TRBV3-1/TRBV3-2,-,TRBD1,15,CASSQGTGGNYGYTF,TGTGCCAGCAGCCAGGGGACAGGGGGCAACTATGGCTACACCTTC
TRBJ1-1,TRBV30,-,-,13,CAWSVQARGEAFF,TGTGCCTGGAGTGTTCAGGCAAGGGGGGAAGCTTTCTTT
TRBJ2-3,TRBV10-2,-,TRBD1,15,CASSDGDRGFGTQYF,TGCGCCAGCAGTGACGGAGACAGGGGTTTTGGTACGCAGTATTTT
TRBJ2-7,TRBV9,-,TRBD1,14,CASSVGRTGIEQYF,TGTGCCAGCAGCGTAGGTCGGACAGGGATCGAGCAGTACTTC
TRBJ2-1,TRBV4-1,-,-,14,CASSPAEGVNEQFF,TGCGCCAGCAGCCCTGCCGAGGGGGTAAATGAGCAGTTCTTC
TRBJ2-5,TRBV6-2/TRBV6-3,-,TRBD2,16,CASSYHRGGRVLTQYF,TGTGCCAGCAGTTACCACCGGGGGGGCCGAGTTCTGACCCAGTACTTC
TRBJ2-7,TRBV7-9,-,TRBD2,16,CASNVGGGRMFYEQYF,TGTGCCAGCAACGTTGGCGGGGGGCGAATGTTCTACGAGCAGTACTTC
TRBJ1-6,TRBV19,few,TRBD1,16,CASSRQGEIYNSPLHF,TGTGCCAGTAGTCGACAGGGTGAAATTTATAATTCACCCCTCCACTTT
TRBJ2-7,TRBV28,-,-,12,CASSFVGYEQYF,TGTGCCAGCAGTTTTGTTGGCTACGAGCAGTACTTC